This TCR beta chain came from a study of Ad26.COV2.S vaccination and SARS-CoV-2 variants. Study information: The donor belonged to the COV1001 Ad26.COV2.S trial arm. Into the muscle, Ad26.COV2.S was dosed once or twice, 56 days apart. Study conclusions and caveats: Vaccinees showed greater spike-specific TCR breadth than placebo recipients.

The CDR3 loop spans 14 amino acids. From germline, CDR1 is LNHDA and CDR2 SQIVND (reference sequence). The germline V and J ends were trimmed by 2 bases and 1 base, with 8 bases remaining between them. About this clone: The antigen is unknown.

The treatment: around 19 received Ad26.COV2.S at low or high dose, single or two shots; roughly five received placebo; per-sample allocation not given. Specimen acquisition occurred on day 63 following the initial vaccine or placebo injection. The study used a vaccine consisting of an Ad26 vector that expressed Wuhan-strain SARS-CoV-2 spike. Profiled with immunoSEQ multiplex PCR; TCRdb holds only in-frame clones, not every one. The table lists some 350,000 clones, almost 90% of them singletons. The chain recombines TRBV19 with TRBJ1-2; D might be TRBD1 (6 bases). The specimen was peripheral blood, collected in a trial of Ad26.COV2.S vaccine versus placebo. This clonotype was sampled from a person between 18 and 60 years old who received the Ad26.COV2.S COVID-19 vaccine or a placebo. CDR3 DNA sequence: TGTGCCAGTAGTATACCAGGGGATAACTATGGCTACACCTTC. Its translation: CASSIPGDNYGYTF.